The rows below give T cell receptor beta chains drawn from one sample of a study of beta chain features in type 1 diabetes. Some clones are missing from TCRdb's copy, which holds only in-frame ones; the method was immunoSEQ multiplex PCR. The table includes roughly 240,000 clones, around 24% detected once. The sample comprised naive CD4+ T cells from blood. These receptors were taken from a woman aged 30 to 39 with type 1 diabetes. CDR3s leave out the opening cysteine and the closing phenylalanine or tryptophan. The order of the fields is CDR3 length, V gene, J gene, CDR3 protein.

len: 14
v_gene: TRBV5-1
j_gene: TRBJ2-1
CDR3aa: ASSLVAGASYNEQF

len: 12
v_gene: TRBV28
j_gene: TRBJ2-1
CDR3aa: ATHGTSGYNEQF

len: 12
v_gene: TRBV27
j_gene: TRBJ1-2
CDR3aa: ASSPGDRHYGYT

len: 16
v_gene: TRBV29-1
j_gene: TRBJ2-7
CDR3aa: SVEDPGTSGGRAYEQY

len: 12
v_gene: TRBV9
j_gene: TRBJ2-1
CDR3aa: ASSPQTSGSIQF

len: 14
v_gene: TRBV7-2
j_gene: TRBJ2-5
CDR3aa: ASSFPQSGNQETQY

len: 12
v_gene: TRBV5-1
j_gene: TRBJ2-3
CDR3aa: ASSLVLSTDTQY

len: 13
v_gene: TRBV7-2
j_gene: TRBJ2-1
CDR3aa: ASSKSGSSYNEQF

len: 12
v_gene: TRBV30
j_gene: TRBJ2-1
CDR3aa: AWGTGFVWDEQF

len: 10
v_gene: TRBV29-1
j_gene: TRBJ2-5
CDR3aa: SVSKGGETQY

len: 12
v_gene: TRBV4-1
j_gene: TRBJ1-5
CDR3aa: ASSQEAGPQPQH

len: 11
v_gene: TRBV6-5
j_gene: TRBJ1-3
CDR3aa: ASSYLSGNTIY

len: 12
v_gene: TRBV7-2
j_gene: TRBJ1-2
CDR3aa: ASSFGQGSYGYT

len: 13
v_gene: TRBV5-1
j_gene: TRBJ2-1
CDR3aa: ASGAGSSSYNEQF

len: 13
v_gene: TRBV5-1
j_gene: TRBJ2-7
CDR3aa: ASSPDIAGGHEQY

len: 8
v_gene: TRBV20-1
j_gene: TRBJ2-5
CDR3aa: SASQETQY

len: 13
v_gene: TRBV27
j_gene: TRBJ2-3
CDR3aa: ASSLGPSLGDTQY

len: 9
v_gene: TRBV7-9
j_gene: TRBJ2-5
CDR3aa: ASTRFETQY

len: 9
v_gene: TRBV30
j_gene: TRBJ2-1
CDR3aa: AWSVQDRGF

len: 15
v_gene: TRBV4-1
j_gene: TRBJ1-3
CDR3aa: ASSRALSQLYGNTIY

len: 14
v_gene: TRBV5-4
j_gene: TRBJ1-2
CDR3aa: ASSLTGQGTNYGYT

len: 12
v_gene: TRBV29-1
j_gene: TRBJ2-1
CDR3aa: SVGKRYSYNEQF

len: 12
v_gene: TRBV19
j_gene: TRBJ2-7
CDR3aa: ASSSQRDGYEQY

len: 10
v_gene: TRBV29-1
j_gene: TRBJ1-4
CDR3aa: SVRDGGEKLF

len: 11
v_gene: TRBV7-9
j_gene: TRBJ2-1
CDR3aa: ASSSTGYNEQF

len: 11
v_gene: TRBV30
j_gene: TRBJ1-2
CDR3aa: AWSEQGYYGYT

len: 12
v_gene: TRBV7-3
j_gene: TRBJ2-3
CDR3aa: ASSLTGSKHTQY

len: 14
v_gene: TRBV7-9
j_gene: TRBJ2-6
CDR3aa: ASSLSGSEGANVLT

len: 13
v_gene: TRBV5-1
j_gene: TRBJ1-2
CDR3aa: ASSLAAGQGYGYT

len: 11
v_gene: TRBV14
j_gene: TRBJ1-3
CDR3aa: ASSQVSGNTIY

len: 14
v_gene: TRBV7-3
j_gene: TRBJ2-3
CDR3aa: ASSLTLSPGADTQY

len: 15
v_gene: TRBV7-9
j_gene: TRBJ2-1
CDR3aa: ASSSVWTGATVNEQF